The 26 T cell receptor beta chains below were found in one sample sequenced in a study of blood T cell repertoires in COVID-19. Measured with immunoSEQ multiplex PCR; TCRdb has only the in-frame clones, and not every one. There are 200,000 to 300,000 clones in the sample; about 87% occur only once, and around 2.5% lies in the top ten. The sample comprised PBMCs or T cells enriched from blood (not recorded which). The receptor source for this set is a woman in her forties with acute COVID-19.

The CDR3 DNA reads as TGTGCCAGCAGCGTAGGGACTACCGGGGAGCTGTTTTTT. Translated: CASSVGTTGELFF. The chain has TRBV9 and TRBJ2-2; D perhaps matches TRBD2 (5 bases). Trimming shortened V by 0 bases and J by 5 bases, and 5 bases separated the two germline ends. This CDR3 comprises 13 residues. Per germline, CDR1 SGDLS and CDR2 YYNGEE. Full variable domain (rest looked up from reference TRBV9 and TRBJ2-2): DSGVTQTPKHLITATGQRVTLRCSPRSGDLSVYWYQQSLDQGLQFLIQYYNGEERAKGNILERFSAQQFPDLHSELNLSSLELGDSALYFCASSVGTTGELFFGEGSRLTVL.

This clone has a single count. The rearrangement links TRBV29-1 to TRBJ1-2; 11 bases fit TRBD1. The CDR3 is made up of 12 amino acids. The V gene's germline CDR1 is SQVTM and CDR2 ANQGSEA. After removal of 8 bases from V and 8 bases from J, the junction contained 7 bases not matched to a gene. DNA for the CDR3: TGCAGCACGGGACAGGGGGTATTGGGCTACACCTTC. Translated, it gives CSTGQGVLGYTF.

The V gene is TRBV6-5, the J gene TRBJ1-5; no firm D call. Between the trimmed V and J ends, which lost 6 bases and 0 bases, there was a span of 12 bases. CDR1 is MNHEY and CDR2 is SVGAGI in the germline V gene. The length of the CDR3 is 15 residues. CDR3 DNA: TGTGCCAGCAGAACTGGAGGGAATAGCAATCAGCCCCAGCATTTT. It codes for CASRTGGNSNQPQHF.

The chain is built from TRBV5-4 and TRBJ2-1, with D possibly being TRBD1 (8 bases). The germline V gene has CDR1 SGHNT and CDR2 YYREEE (reference sequence). The CDR3 has 13 residues. V lost 4 bases and J 7 bases, leaving 12 bases between the germline ends. DNA for the CDR3: TGTGCCAGCAGCGTACAGGGGGGGAATGAGCAGTTCTTC. Translating it yields CASSVQGGNEQFF.

The chain uses TRBV4-1 and TRBJ1-1, with a tentative D call TRBD1 (6 bases). The V end lost 3 bases, the J end lost 7 bases, and 15 bases lay between the germline ends. The CDR3 extends over 14 amino acids. CDR1 and CDR2 from the germline V gene are MGHRA and YSYEKL. Here the CDR3 reads CASSQHNRVSEAFF. CDR3 nucleotide sequence: TGCGCCAGCAGCCAGCATAACAGGGTGAGTGAAGCTTTCTTT.

CDR3 region: CACLHASGNTIYF. CDR3 sequence (DNA): TGTGCCTGTTTACACGCCTCTGGAAACACCATATATTTT. The chain combines TRBV30 with TRBJ1-3, with D uncertain. Per germline, CDR1 GTSNPN and CDR2 SVGIG (reference sequence). The CDR3 covers 13 residues. Trimming took off 6 bases at V and 0 bases at J, with 9 bases between the two ends. Full variable domain (remainder filled in from reference TRBV30 and TRBJ1-3): SQTIHQWPATLVQPVGSPLSLECTVEGTSNPNLYWYRQAAGRGLQLLFYSVGIGQISSEVPQNLSASRPQDRQFILSSKKLLLSDSGFYLCACLHASGNTIYFGEGSWLTVV.

This chain uses TRBV24-1 with TRBJ2-5; 7 bases fit TRBD1. CDR3 length: 17 amino acids. CDR1 is KGHDR, CDR2 SFDVKD, per germline. J lost 2 bases, V lost 12 bases, and 20 bases had no gene match. In nucleotides, the CDR3 is TGTGCCGCCTCAAACATGATCGACAGGGTACGACAAGAGACCCAGTACTTC. Residues: CAASNMIDRVRQETQYF.

CDR3: CSATPGETQYF. Written as DNA, the CDR3 is TGCAGTGCTACCCCCGGTGAGACCCAGTACTTC. The chain combines TRBV20-1 with TRBJ2-5; D is ambiguous. Trimming shortened V by 4 bases and J by 5 bases, and 8 bases separated the two germline ends. The CDR3 runs 11 residues. CDR1 and CDR2 from the germline V gene are DFQATT and SNEGSKA (reference sequence).

V is TRBV12-5 and J is TRBJ1-2; TRBD1 aligns across 11 bases. CDR1 is LGHNT, CDR2 FRNRAP, per germline. CDR3 length: 16 amino acids. V trimming: 6 bases; J trimming: 4 bases; junction bases outside the gene matches: 10. The CDR3 spells CASGLSGTGGLYGYTF. In nucleotides, the CDR3 is TGTGCTAGTGGCCTGTCCGGGACAGGGGGGCTCTATGGCTACACCTTC.

The chain combines TRBV19 with TRBJ1-1; the match to TRBD1 covers 10 bases. With V trimmed by 5 bases and J by 2 bases, 5 bases remained unmatched. CDR3 length equals 15 residues. The V gene's germline CDR1 is LNHDA and CDR2 SQIVND (reference sequence). This CDR3 is CASSARTGGNTEAFF. The CDR3 DNA follows: TGTGCCAGTAGTGCCAGGACAGGGGGAAACACTGAAGCTTTCTTT.

This clone is a singleton in its sample. The rearrangement links TRBV5-4 to TRBJ2-6; tentative D call: TRBD1 (5 bases). The CDR3 extends over 16 amino acids. V was cut by 4 bases and J by 0 bases, with 11 bases left in between. Per germline, CDR1 SGHNT and CDR2 YYREEE (reference sequence). CDR3 protein: CASSRAQASGANVLTF. The CDR3 DNA sequence: TGTGCCAGCAGCAGGGCACAGGCCTCTGGGGCCAACGTCCTGACTTTC. The variable domain in full, completed from reference TRBV5-4 and TRBJ2-6, reads ETGVTQSPTHLIKTRGQQVTLRCSSQSGHNTVSWYQQALGQGPQFIFQYYREEENGRGNFPPRFSGLQFPNYSSELNVNALELDDSALYLCASSRAQASGANVLTFGAGSRLTVL.

The CDR3 sequence is CSVDLSGANVLTF. The CDR3, as DNA: TGCAGCGTTGACCTGTCTGGGGCCAACGTCCTGACTTTC. This chain links TRBV29-1 with TRBJ2-6; no firm D call. CDR1 and CDR2 from the germline V gene are SQVTM and ANQGSEA. The CDR3 sequence is 13 residues long. V dropped 3 bases and J dropped 1 base, with 4 bases sitting between them.

The chain recombines TRBV18 with TRBJ1-2; TRBD1 is a possible D gene (6 bases). The CDR3 loop spans 14 amino acids. The germline V gene encodes CDR1 KGHSH and CDR2 LQKENI. Between the trimmed V and J ends, which lost 5 bases and 8 bases, there was a span of 18 bases. CDR3 protein: CASSDGQLEGGYTF. The CDR3 nucleotides are TGTGCCAGCTCAGACGGACAGTTGGAAGGCGGCTACACCTTC.

This clone appeared many times. The chain is built from TRBV11-2 and TRBJ2-1, with a tentative D call TRBD1 (7 bases). CDR3 length: 16 amino acids. V lost 10 bases, J lost 1 base, and 20 bases lay in between. Germline lookup yields CDR1 SGHAT and CDR2 FQNNGV. CDR3 sequence (DNA): TGTGCCACCGAACGGAGGGGGCGAGGTTCCTACAATGAGCAGTTCTTC. Translated, it gives CATERRGRGSYNEQFF.

The V gene is TRBV27, the J gene TRBJ2-7; TRBD1 agrees at 10 bases. This CDR3 has 14 residues. J gave up 4 bases and V 6 bases, and 6 bases lay outside the gene matches. Germline V lookup: CDR1 MNHEY, CDR2 SMNVEV (reference sequence). CDR3 in DNA: TGTGCCAGCAGACCGGGACAGGGGACATACGAGCAGTACTTC. It encodes CASRPGQGTYEQYF.

The J gene is TRBJ1-2, the V gene TRBV19; TRBD1 agrees at 7 bases. Trimming cost V 5 bases and J 3 bases; bases outside gene matches: 9. This CDR3 has 15 residues. Per germline, CDR1 LNHDA and CDR2 SQIVND (reference sequence). The CDR3 here is CASSVGAGGYYGYTF. The CDR3, as DNA: TGTGCCAGTAGTGTCGGAGCAGGGGGTTACTATGGCTACACCTTC.

The genes are TRBV5-1 and TRBJ2-7, with 8 bases fitting TRBD1. Trimming took 4 bases from V and 3 from J; bases not matched to a gene: 6. The germline V gene encodes CDR1 SGHRS and CDR2 YFSETQ. The CDR3 consists of 14 residues. CDR3 sequence reads: CASSTQGAGYEQYF. CDR3 nucleotide sequence: TGCGCCAGCAGCACCCAGGGGGCCGGCTACGAGCAGTACTTC.

The chain links TRBV10-2 to TRBJ1-5; 10 nucleotides agree with TRBD1. The CDR3 runs to 16 residues. Germline CDR1 WSHSY, CDR2 SAAADI. V dropped 2 bases and J dropped 5; count of bases not matched to a gene: 6. The CDR3 DNA is TGCGCCAGCAGTGAGAAGGGGACAGGGGTGGATCAGCCCCAGCATTTT. It translates to CASSEKGTGVDQPQHF.

The gene calls are TRBV19 and TRBJ2-2; 14 positions agree with TRBD2. The CDR3 spans 22 residues. The germline CDR1 and CDR2 sequences are LNHDA and SQIVND (reference sequence). Unmatched junction bases numbered 23, after V lost 7 bases and J lost 4 bases. The CDR3: CASIPGGLRATSGRAGTGELFF. The CDR3 bases are TGTGCCAGTATCCCCGGCGGGCTAAGGGCGACTAGCGGGAGGGCCGGCACCGGGGAGCTGTTTTTT.

CDR3 protein: CASSATITNTGELFF. Here the CDR3 DNA reads TGTGCCAGTAGTGCTACTATAACGAACACCGGGGAGCTGTTTTTT. The gene calls are TRBV19 and TRBJ2-2; D ambiguous. This CDR3 region has 15 residues. The V gene lost 5 bases and the J gene lost 0 bases, with 10 bases spanning the gap. Looked up from germline, CDR1 is LNHDA and CDR2 is SQIVND (reference sequence). Based on the CDR3 plus reference TRBV19 and TRBJ2-2, the full variable domain is DGGITQSPKYLFRKEGQNVTLSCEQNLNHDAMYWYRQDPGQGLRLIYYSQIVNDFQKGDIAEGYSVSREKKESFPLTVTSAQKNPTAFYLCASSATITNTGELFFGEGSRLTVL.

The chain is built from TRBV7-2 and TRBJ2-4, with TRBD2 identical over 10 bases. The CDR3 loop spans 15 amino acids. V was clipped by 2 bases and J by 6 bases; unmatched bases: 4. Germline V CDR1 and CDR2: SGHTA, FQGNSA. The CDR3: CASSLRSGGRNIQYF. In DNA, the CDR3 is TGTGCCAGCAGCTTACGTAGCGGGGGGAGAAACATTCAGTACTTC.

The chain carries TRBV5-1 and TRBJ2-1; D may be TRBD1 (6 bases). The V and J ends lost 0 bases and 5 bases respectively, with 12 bases between them. The germline V gene has CDR1 SGHRS and CDR2 YFSETQ. The CDR3 length is 15 residues. CDR3 nucleotide sequence: TGCGCCAGCAGCTTGGTAACAGGGTTTAACAATGAGCAGTTCTTC. Its protein product is CASSLVTGFNNEQFF.

J is TRBJ2-5 and V is TRBV7-8; D is unclear. The ends were cut back, 6 bases at V and 3 bases at J, with 11 bases in the middle. The CDR3 is 13 residues long. Germline CDR1 and CDR2: SGHVS and FQNEAQ. CDR3: CASRKTRKETQYF. CDR3 coding DNA: TGTGCCAGCAGGAAAACACGAAAAGAGACCCAGTACTTC.

The chain couples TRBV18 to TRBJ2-5; TRBD1 is a possible D gene (5 bases). Trimming left V 4 bases short and J 4 bases short, with 13 bases between. Germline V gene lookup returns CDR1 KGHSH and CDR2 LQKENI. This CDR3 comprises 14 residues. Here the CDR3 DNA reads TGTGCCAGCTCACGACTGCAGGGCGGAGAGACCCAGTACTTC. This encodes CASSRLQGGETQYF.

The CDR3 DNA reads TGCGCCAGCAGCCTAACAGTCAATCAGCCCCAGCATTTT. The encoded protein is CASSLTVNQPQHF. This chain uses TRBV5-1 with TRBJ1-5, with D unclear. The germline CDR1 and CDR2 sequences are SGHRS and YFSETQ. V was shortened by 4 bases and J by 3 bases, with 8 bases between the two germline ends. CDR3 length equals 13 residues.

The chain employs TRBV5-8 and TRBJ2-2; the match to TRBD2 covers 7 bases. The germline CDR1 and CDR2 sequences are SGHTS and YDEGEE. V trimming: 4 bases; J trimming: 0 bases; junction bases outside the gene matches: 3. This CDR3 is built from 15 residues. The CDR3 DNA is TGTGCCAGCAGCCTAGCGGCTCCGAACACCGGGGAGCTGTTTTTT. Its translation: CASSLAAPNTGELFF.